A single sample gave rise to the 14 T cell receptor beta chains below, sequenced in a study of cytomegalovirus exposure and HLA in healthy donors. PCR employed 60 Vbeta and 13 Jbeta primers. TCRdb's table, derived via immunoSEQ multiplex PCR, lists solely in-frame clones and lacks some. The sample has about 120,000 clones; 75% to 85% are singletons. Sequences were obtained from PBMCs. These receptors all stem from a man aged 25-45 years in good health and CMV-seropositive.

V usage is TRBV9 and J usage is TRBJ2-5; maybe TRBD1 (6 bases). Germline assignment: CDR1 SGDLS and CDR2 YYNGEE. The V gene lost 4 bases and the J gene lost 7 bases, with 23 bases spanning the gap. The CDR3 spans 16 residues. CDR3 sequence (DNA): TGTGCCAGCAGCTCTACGTCCTCTACAGGGAGAGGGACCCAGTACTTC. This codes for CASSSTSSTGRGTQYF.

The chain is built from TRBV29-1 and TRBJ2-5; D perhaps matches TRBD2 (5 bases). V was clipped by 7 bases and J by 2 bases, with 8 bases between them. There are 11 residues in the CDR3. The germline V gene has CDR1 SQVTM and CDR2 ANQGSEA. The CDR3 coding sequence is TGCAGCGGCACGGGACAAGAGACCCAGTACTTC. As protein: CSGTGQETQYF.

This chain links TRBV27 with TRBJ1-1, with unresolved D. The length of the CDR3 is 15 residues. Per germline, CDR1 MNHEY and CDR2 SMNVEV (reference sequence). V lost 4 bases and J 1 base, leaving 13 bases between the germline ends. In DNA form, the CDR3 reads TGTGCCAGCAGTTCCCTGGGGAGAACGAACACTGAAGCTTTCTTT. Encoded protein: CASSSLGRTNTEAFF.

The genes are TRBV27 and TRBJ1-5, with unresolved D. CDR3 length equals 13 residues. V shed 6 bases and J shed 7 bases, with 13 bases lying between them. CDR1 and CDR2 (germline): MNHEY, SMNVEV (reference sequence). The chain's CDR3 is CASSNLGGQPQHF. As DNA, the CDR3 is TGTGCCAGCAGCAACCTTGGCGGACAGCCCCAGCATTTT.

The chain couples TRBV4-1 to TRBJ2-3, with 10 bases identical to TRBD2. This CDR3 is 13 amino acids long. Losses at the gene ends were 6 bases for V and 6 bases for J; bases not matched to a gene: 3. Germline values: CDR1 MGHRA, CDR2 YSYEKL. In DNA form, the CDR3 reads TGCGCCAGCAGGCCGACTAGCGGGGATACGCAGTATTTT. Residues: CASRPTSGDTQYF.

This clone was observed a single time. This chain's CDR3 is CASSLGGGGSTEAFF. The CDR3 DNA sequence: TGTGCCAGCAGCTTAGGAGGTGGCGGCTCAACTGAAGCTTTCTTT. The V gene is TRBV7-6, the J gene TRBJ1-1, with D unresolved. Germline CDR1 reads SGHVS; CDR2 reads FNYEAQ. The CDR3 is made up of 15 amino acids. With 1 base removed from V and 5 bases from J, the gap between germline ends came to 14 bases.

V gene TRBV6-5 combines with J gene TRBJ2-5; D perhaps matches TRBD2 (6 bases). Trimming left V 6 bases short and J 11 bases short, with 25 bases between. The CDR3 totals 15 residues. Germline CDR1 reads MNHEY; CDR2 reads SVGAGI. Written as DNA, the CDR3 is TGTGCCAGCAGCCCTCCGGAGGGGCCCTTTAAGGAGCAGTACTTC. It is translated as CASSPPEGPFKEQYF.

There are a few counts of this clone. The genes are TRBV13 and TRBJ2-3; 7 bases agree with TRBD1. The germline V gene encodes CDR1 PRHDT and CDR2 FYEKMQ (reference sequence). The CDR3 totals 15 residues. Trimming cost V 5 bases and J 1 base; bases outside gene matches: 6. CDR3 protein: CASSPQGDGTDTQYF. The CDR3 DNA reads as TGTGCCAGCAGCCCGCAGGGGGATGGCACAGATACGCAGTATTTT.

This chain joins TRBV5-4 and TRBJ2-5; possible D gene TRBD2, 5 bases. In germline, CDR1 is SGHNT, CDR2 YYREEE (reference sequence). Deletions cut 4 bases from V and 4 bases from J, with 20 bases between. The CDR3 has 16 amino acids. CDR3 region: CASSRTMNGRRETQYF. CDR3 bases: TGTGCCAGCAGCCGGACGATGAATGGGAGAAGAGAGACCCAGTACTTC.

This chain connects TRBV6-1 to TRBJ1-1; D is perhaps TRBD1 (5 bases). Trimming pared 2 bases from V and 6 bases from J, leaving 19 bases between. The CDR3 consists of 16 residues. Germline assignment: CDR1 MNHNS and CDR2 SASEGT. The CDR3 loop is CASSEKTGSGWAEAFF. For the CDR3, the DNA is TGTGCCAGCAGTGAAAAAACCGGGTCAGGGTGGGCTGAAGCTTTCTTT.

This clone was seen once. The chain joins TRBV19 to TRBJ2-7, with D maybe TRBD1 (6 bases). Trimming took 4 bases from V and 8 from J, leaving 15 bases between them. Germline CDR1 and CDR2: LNHDA and SQIVND (reference sequence). CDR3 length: 13 amino acids. The CDR3: CASSTEGRGKQYF. Here the CDR3 DNA reads TGTGCCAGTAGTACCGAGGGCAGGGGCAAGCAGTACTTC. The full variable domain, its missing parts supplied by reference TRBV19 and TRBJ2-7, is DGGITQSPKYLFRKEGQNVTLSCEQNLNHDAMYWYRQDPGQGLRLIYYSQIVNDFQKGDIAEGYSVSREKKESFPLTVTSAQKNPTAFYLCASSTEGRGKQYFGPGTRLTVT.

The chain combines TRBV7-8 with TRBJ2-7, with 7 bases identical to TRBD2. The V gene end was trimmed by 5 bases and the J gene end by 7 bases; junction bases not matched to a gene: 14. There are 15 residues in the CDR3. Germline V gene sequence: CDR1 SGHVS, CDR2 FQNEAQ. The CDR3 reads CASSPRPVRGGEQYF. CDR3 nucleotides: TGTGCCAGCAGCCCCAGACCCGTACGGGGAGGGGAGCAGTACTTC.

The chain has TRBV5-1 and TRBJ2-2; D might be TRBD1 (7 bases). This CDR3 comprises 13 residues. The V and J ends lost 4 bases and 6 bases respectively, with 10 bases between them. Germline loops: CDR1 SGHRS, CDR2 YFSETQ. The CDR3 sequence is CASSPRGAGELFF. CDR3 in DNA: TGCGCCAGCAGCCCCAGGGGGGCCGGGGAGCTGTTTTTT.

V usage is TRBV13 and J usage is TRBJ2-3; 8 nucleotides match TRBD1. V shed 7 bases and J 4 bases; nucleotides not matched to a gene: 7. The CDR3 runs to 14 residues. Germline-derived CDR1 and CDR2 are PRHDT and FYEKMQ (reference sequence). This chain's CDR3 is CASTDRGHADTQYF. In DNA form, the CDR3 reads TGTGCCAGCACTGACAGGGGTCACGCAGATACGCAGTATTTT. The full variable domain, in which reference TRBV13 and TRBJ2-3 provide the parts outside the CDR3, is AAGVIQSPRHLIKEKRETATLKCYPIPRHDTVYWYQQGPGQDPQFLISFYEKMQSDKGSIPDRFSAQQFSDYHSELNMSSLELGDSALYFCASTDRGHADTQYFGPGTRLTVL.